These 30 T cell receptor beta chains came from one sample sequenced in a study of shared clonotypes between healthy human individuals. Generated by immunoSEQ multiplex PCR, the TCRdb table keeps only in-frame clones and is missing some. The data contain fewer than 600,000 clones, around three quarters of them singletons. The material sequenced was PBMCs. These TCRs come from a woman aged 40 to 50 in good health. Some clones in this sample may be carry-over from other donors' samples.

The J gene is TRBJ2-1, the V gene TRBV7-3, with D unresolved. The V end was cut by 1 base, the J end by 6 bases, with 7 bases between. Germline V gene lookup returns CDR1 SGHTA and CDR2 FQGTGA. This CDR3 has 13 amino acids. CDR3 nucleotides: TGTGCCAGCAGCTTAATCCGAGGCAATGAGCAGTTCTTC. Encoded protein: CASSLIRGNEQFF.

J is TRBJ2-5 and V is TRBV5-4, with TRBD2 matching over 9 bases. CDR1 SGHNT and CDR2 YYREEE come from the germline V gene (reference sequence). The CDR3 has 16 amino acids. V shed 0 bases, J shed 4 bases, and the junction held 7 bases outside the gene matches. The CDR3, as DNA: TGTGCCAGCAGCTTGGAGGGTAGCGGGAGACGAGAGACCCAGTACTTC. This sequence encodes CASSLEGSGRRETQYF.

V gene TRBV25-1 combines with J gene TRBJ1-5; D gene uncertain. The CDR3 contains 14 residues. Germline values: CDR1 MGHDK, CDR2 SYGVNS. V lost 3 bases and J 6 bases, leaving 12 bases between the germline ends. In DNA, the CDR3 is TGTGCCAGCAGTGACCGGAGTTTAGCTCAGCCCCAGCATTTT. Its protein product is CASSDRSLAQPQHF.

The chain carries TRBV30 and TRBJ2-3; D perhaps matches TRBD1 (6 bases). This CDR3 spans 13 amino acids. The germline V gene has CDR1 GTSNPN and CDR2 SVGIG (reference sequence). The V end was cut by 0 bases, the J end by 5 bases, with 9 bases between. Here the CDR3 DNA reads TGTGCCTGGAGTGTAGACAGGAGAGATACGCAGTATTTT. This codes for CAWSVDRRDTQYF.

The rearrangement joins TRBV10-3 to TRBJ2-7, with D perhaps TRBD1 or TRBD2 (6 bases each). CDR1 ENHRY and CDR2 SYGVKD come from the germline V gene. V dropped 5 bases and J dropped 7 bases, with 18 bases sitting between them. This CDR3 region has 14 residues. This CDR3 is CAISKQGGGKEQYF. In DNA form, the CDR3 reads TGTGCCATCAGTAAACAGGGTGGGGGGAAGGAGCAGTACTTC.

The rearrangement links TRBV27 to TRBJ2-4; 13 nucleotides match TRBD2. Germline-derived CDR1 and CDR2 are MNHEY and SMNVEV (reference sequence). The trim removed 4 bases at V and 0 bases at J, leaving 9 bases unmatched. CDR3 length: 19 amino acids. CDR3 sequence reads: CASSSLGLAGALAKNIQYF. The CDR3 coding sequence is TGTGCCAGCAGTTCCCTTGGACTAGCGGGAGCCTTAGCCAAAAACATTCAGTACTTC.

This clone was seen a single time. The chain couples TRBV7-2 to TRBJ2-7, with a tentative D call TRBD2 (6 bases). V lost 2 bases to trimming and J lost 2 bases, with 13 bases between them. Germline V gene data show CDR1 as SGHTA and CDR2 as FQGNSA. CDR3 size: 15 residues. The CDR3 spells CASSLSLASAYEQYF. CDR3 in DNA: TGTGCCAGCAGCTTAAGCCTAGCGTCTGCCTACGAGCAGTACTTC.

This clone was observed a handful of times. The CDR3 nucleotides are TGTGCCAGCTCACAAGGTGTGGTGGAGAACACTGAAGCTTTCTTT. Protein sequence: CASSQGVVENTEAFF. V is TRBV18 and J is TRBJ1-1; no clear D. The CDR3 loop spans 15 amino acids. Germline CDR1 and CDR2: KGHSH and LQKENI. V lost 4 bases and J lost 1, with 13 bases in between.

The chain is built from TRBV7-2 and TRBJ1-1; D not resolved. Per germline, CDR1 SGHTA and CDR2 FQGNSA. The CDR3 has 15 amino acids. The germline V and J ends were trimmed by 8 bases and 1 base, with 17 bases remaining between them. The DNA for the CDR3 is TGTGCCAGCGGACCTGTGGGCTGGGGGAACACTGAAGCTTTCTTT. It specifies CASGPVGWGNTEAFF.

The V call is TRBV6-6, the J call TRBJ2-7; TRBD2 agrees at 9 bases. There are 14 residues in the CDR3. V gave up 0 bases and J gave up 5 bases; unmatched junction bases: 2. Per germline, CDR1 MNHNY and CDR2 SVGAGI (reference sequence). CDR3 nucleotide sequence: TGTGCCAGCAGTTACTCCCTAGCGGGAAACGAGCAGTACTTC. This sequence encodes CASSYSLAGNEQYF.

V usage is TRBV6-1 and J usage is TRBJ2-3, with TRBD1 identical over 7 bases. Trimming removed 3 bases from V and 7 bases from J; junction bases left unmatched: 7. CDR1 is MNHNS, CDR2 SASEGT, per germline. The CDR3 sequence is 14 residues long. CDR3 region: CASSDSWDRNTQYF. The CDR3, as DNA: TGTGCCAGCAGTGACTCCTGGGACAGAAATACGCAGTATTTT.

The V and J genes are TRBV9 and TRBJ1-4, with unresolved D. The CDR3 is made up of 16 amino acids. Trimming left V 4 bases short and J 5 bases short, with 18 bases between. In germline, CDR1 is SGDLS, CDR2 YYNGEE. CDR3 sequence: CASSTRTGKKNEKLFF. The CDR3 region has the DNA TGTGCCAGCAGCACACGGACGGGAAAAAAAAATGAAAAACTGTTTTTT. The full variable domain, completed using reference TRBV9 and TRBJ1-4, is DSGVTQTPKHLITATGQRVTLRCSPRSGDLSVYWYQQSLDQGLQFLIQYYNGEERAKGNILERFSAQQFPDLHSELNLSSLELGDSALYFCASSTRTGKKNEKLFFGSGTQLSVL.

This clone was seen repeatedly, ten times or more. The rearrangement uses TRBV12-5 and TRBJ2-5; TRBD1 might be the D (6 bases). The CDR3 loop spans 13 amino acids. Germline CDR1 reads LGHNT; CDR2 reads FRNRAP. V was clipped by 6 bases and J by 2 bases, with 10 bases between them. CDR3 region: CASGAGQQETQYF. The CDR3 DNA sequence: TGTGCTAGTGGGGCTGGACAGCAAGAGACCCAGTACTTC.

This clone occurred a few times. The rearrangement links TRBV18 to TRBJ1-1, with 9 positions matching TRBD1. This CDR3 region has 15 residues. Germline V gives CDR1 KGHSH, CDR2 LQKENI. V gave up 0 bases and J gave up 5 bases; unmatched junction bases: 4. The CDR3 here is CASSPPGQGRTEAFF. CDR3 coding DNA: TGTGCCAGCTCACCACCAGGACAGGGGAGGACTGAAGCTTTCTTT. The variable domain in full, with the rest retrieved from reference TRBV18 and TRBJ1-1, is NAGVMQNPRHLVRRRGQEARLRCSPMKGHSHVYWYRQLPEEGLKFMVYLQKENIIDESGMPKERFSAEFPKEGPSILRIQQVVRGDSAAYFCASSPPGQGRTEAFFGQGTRLTVV.

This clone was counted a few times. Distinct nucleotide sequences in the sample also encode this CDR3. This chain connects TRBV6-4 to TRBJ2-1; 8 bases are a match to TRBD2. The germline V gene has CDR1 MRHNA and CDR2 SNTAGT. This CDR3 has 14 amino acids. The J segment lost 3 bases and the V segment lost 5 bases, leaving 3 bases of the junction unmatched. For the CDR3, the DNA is TGTGCCAGCAGTCCGGGACTAGACTACAATGAGCAGTTCTTC. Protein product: CASSPGLDYNEQFF.

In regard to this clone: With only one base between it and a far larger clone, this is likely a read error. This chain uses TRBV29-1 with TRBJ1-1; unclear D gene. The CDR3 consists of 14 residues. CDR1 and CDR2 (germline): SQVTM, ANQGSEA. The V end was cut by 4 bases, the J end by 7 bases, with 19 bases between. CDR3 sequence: CSVVLTWGGIEAFF. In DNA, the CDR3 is TGCAGCGTTGTCCTAACCTGGGGTGGGATTGAAGCTTTCTTT.

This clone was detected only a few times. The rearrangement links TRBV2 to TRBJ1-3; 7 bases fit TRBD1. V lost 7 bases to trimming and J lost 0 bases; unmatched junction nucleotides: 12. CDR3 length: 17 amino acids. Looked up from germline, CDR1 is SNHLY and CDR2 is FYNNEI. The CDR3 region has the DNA TGTGCCAGCACCTGGGCGGGGACAGATAACTCTGGAAACACCATATATTTT. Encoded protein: CASTWAGTDNSGNTIYF.

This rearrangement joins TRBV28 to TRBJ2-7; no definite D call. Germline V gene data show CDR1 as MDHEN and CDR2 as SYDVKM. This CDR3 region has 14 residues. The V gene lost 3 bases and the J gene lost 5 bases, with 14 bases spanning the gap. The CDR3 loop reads CASSFPARGNEQYF. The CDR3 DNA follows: TGTGCCAGCAGTTTCCCCGCACGAGGCAACGAGCAGTACTTC.

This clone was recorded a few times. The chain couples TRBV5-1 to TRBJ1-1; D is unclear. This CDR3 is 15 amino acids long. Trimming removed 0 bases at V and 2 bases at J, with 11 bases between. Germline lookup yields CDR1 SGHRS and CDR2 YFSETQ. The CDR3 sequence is CASSLERAINTEAFF. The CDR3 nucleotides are TGCGCCAGCAGCTTGGAAAGGGCCATAAACACTGAAGCTTTCTTT.

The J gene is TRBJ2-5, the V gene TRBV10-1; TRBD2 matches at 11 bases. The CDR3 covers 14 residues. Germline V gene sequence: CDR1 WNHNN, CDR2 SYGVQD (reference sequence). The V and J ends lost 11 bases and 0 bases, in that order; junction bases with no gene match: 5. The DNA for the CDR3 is TGCGCCGGAATAGCGGGAGGGAACCAAGAGACCCAGTACTTC. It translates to CAGIAGGNQETQYF.

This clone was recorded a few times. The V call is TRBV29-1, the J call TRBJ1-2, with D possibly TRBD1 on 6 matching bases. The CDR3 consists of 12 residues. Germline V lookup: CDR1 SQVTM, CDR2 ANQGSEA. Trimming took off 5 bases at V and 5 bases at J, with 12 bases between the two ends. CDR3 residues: CSVLSGEYGYTF. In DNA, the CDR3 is TGCAGCGTTCTATCAGGGGAATATGGCTACACCTTC.

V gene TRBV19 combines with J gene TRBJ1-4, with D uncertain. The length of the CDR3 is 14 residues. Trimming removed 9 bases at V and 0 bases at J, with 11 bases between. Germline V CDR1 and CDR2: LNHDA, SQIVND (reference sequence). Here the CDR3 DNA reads TGTGCCAGCCGGACGGAAACAACTAATGAAAAACTGTTTTTT. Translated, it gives CASRTETTNEKLFF.

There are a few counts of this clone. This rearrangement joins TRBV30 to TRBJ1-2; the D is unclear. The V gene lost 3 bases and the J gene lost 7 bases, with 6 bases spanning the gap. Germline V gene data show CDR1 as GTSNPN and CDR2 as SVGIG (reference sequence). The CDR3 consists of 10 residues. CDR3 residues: CAWRRGGYTF. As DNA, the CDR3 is TGTGCCTGGAGGAGAGGTGGCTACACCTTC.

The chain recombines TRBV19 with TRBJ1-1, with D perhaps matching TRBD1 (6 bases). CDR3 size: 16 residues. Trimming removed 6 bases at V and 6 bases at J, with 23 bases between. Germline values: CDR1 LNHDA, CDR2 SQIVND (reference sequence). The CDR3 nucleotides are TGTGCCAGTAGAGGACCTCCGGGGACAACTTACGCTGAAGCTTTCTTT. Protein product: CASRGPPGTTYAEAFF.

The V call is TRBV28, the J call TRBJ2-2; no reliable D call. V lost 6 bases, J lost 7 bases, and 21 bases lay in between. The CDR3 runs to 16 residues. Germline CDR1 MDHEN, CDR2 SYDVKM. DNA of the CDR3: TGTGCCAGCAGCTCTCTACACGGCGGAGAGTACGGGGAGCTGTTTTTT. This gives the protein CASSSLHGGEYGELFF.

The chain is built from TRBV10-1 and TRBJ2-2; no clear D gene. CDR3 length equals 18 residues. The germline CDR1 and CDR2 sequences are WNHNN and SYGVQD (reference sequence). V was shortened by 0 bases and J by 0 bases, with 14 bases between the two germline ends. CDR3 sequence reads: CASSESGSVAANTGELFF. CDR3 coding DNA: TGCGCCAGCAGTGAGTCCGGCTCGGTGGCGGCGAACACCGGGGAGCTGTTTTTT.

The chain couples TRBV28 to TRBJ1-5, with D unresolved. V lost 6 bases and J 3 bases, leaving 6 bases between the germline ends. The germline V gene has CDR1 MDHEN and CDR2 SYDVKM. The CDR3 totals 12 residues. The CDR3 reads CASRRANQPQHF. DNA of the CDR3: TGTGCCAGCAGGCGGGCCAATCAGCCCCAGCATTTT.

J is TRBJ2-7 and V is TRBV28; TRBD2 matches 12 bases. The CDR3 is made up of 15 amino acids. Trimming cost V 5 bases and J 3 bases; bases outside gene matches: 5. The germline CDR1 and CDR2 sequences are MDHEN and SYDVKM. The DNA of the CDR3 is TGTGCCAGCAGTCCGGGACTAGCGGGTAACTACGAGCAGTACTTC. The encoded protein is CASSPGLAGNYEQYF.

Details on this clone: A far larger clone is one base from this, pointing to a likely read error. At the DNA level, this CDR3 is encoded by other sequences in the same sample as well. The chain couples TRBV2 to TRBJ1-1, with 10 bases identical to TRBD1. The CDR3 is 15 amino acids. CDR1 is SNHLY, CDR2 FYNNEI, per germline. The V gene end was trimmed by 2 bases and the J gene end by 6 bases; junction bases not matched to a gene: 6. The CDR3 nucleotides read TGTGCCAGCAGTGAATGGGACAGGGGCTCCCCTGAAGCTTTCTTT. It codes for CASSEWDRGSPEAFF.

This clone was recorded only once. The CDR3 nucleotides are TGTGCCAGCAGTGTATGGATGAACACTGAAGCTTTCTTT. Translated, it gives CASSVWMNTEAFF. This chain connects TRBV6-6 to TRBJ1-1, with D unresolved. The germline V gene has CDR1 MNHNY and CDR2 SVGAGI (reference sequence). Trimming removed 5 bases at V and 0 bases at J, with 7 bases between. The CDR3 loop spans 13 amino acids.